This T cell receptor beta chain was recorded in a study of blood T cells in healthy people across ages. Study background: The capture of about one barcoded beta molecule per two T cells was achieved by template switching.

The germline CDR1 and CDR2 sequences are GTSNPN and SVGIG (reference sequence). The CDR3 extends over 16 amino acids. With a J-beta primer mix and a sample-barcoded 5' primer, a second PCR ran about 7 to 12 cycles. TCRdb re-analysed the 5' RACE reads in MiXCR, keeping a single row per CDR3 protein. The sample lists 700,000 to 850,000 distinct CDR3 sequences, roughly 50% occurring once. Sequences were obtained from blood. The source is a man older than 75 in good health. V and J are TRBV30 and TRBJ2-4, with TRBD2 matching over 8 bases. The better agreement between TRBJ2-7 and the DNA end casts doubt on the J call. CDR3 residues: CAWSARVAGGPYEQYF. CDR3 nucleotides: TGTGCCTGGAGTGCTAGAGTCGCGGGAGGACCCTACGAGCAGTACTTC.